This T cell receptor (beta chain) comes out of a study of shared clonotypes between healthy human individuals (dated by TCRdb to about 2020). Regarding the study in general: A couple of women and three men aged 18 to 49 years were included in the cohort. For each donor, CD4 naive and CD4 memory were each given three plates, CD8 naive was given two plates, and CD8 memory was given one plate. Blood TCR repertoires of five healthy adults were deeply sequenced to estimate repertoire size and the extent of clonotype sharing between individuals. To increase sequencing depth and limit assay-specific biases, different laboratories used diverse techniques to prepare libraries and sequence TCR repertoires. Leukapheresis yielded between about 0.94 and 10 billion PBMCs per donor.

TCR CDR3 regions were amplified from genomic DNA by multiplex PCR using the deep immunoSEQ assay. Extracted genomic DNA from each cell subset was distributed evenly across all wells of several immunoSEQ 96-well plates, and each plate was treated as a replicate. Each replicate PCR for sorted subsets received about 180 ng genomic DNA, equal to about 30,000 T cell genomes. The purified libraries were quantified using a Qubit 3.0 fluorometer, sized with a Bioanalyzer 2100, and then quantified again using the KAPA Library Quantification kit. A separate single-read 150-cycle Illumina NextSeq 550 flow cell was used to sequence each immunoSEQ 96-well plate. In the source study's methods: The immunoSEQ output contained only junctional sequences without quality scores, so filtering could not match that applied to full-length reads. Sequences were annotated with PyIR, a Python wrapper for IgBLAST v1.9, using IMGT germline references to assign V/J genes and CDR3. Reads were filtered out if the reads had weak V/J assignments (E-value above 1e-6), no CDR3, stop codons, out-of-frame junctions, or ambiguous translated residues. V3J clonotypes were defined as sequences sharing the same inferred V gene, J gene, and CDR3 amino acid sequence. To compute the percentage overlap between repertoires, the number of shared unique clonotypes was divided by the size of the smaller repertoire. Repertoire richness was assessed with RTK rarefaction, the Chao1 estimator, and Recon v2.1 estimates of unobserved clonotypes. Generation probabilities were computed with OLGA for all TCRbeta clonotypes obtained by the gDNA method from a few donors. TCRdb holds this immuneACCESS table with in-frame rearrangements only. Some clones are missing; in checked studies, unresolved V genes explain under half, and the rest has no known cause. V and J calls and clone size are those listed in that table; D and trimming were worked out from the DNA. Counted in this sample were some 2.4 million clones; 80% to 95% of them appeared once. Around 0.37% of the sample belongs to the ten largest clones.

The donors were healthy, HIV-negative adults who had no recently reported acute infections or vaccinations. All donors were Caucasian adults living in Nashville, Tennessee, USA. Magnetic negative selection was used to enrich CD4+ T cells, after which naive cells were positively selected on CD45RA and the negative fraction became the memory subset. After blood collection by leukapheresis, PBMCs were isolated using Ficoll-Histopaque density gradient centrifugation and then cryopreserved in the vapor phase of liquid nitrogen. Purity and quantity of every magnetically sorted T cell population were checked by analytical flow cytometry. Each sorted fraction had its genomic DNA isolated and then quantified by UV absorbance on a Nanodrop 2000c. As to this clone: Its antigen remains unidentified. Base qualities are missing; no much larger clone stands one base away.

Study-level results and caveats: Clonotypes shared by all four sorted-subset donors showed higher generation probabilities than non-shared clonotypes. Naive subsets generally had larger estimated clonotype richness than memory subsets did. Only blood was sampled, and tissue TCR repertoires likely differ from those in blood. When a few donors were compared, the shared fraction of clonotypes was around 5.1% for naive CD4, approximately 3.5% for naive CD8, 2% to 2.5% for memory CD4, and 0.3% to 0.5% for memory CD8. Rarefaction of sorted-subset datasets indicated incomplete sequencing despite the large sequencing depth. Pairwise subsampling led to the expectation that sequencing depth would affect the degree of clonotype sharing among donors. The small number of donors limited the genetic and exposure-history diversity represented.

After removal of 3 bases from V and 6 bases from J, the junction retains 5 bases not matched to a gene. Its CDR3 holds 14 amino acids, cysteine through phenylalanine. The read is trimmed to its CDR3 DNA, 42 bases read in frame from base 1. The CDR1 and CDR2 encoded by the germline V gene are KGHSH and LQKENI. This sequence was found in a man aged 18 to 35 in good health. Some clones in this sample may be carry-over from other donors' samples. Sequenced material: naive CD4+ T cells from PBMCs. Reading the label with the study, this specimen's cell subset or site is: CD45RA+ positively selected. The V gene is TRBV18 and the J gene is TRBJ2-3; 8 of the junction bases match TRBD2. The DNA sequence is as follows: TGTGCCAGCTCACCCTCGTCGGGGGGGGATACGCAGTATTTT. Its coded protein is CASSPSSGGDTQYF.